This T cell receptor (beta chain) was sequenced in a study of blood T cell repertoires in COVID-19 (TCRdb year 2020). About the full investigation: Collaborator samples came from the United States, Italy and Spain and covered acute and convalescent phases of COVID-19. The prospective study material was composed of cDNA or gDNA derived from T cells, B-cell-depleted T cells, or PBMCs. Subjects who had been exposed to COVID-19, were actively infected with it, or had recovered from it provided the deeply sampled blood TCRbeta repertoires that made up the dataset. The repertoires were released in a freely available public database intended as a resource for research on the immune response to SARS-CoV-2. The samples were drawn from the first 160 participants of the ongoing ImmuneRACE study and from over a thousand subjects provided by 6 global collaborators. Nearly every sample came with metadata listing a de-identified subject ID, COVID-19 status, age in years and sex. Where available, HLA class I and class II types were taken from metadata supplied by the sample provider and were not determined by assay-based typing.

TCRbeta CDR3 regions were amplified from genomic DNA using the immunoSEQ Assay, a bias-controlled multiplex PCR. In the source study's methods: The number of nucleated cells in each sample was estimated by amplification of reference gene primers within the assay. To quantify the absolute abundance of each unique TCRbeta CDR3 rearrangement, sequence reads were collapsed and filtered. For each sample, productive Simpson clonality was calculated as the square root of Simpson's diversity index over productive rearrangements. Drawn from immuneACCESS, this table holds only the in-frame rearrangements with V and J called that TCRdb kept. Clones are partly lost; checked studies trace under half to an unresolved V gene and leave the rest unexplained. That table furnishes V, J and clone size, whereas the DNA furnished D and trimming. The sample contains 410,000 or so clones, approximately 90% of them found a single time. The ten most abundant clones make up over 1.1% of the sample.

Beyond this particular receptor, the publication reports: How much clinical and demographic metadata was included differed by source and by participant, and the metadata was provided uncurated.

CDR1 and CDR2, per the germline V gene (reference sequence), are LNHDA and SQIVND. V is clipped by 5 bases and J by 0 bases, and the sequence between their germline boundaries is 16 bases long. CDR3 length: 16 amino acids, cysteine to phenylalanine. Left in the record is the CDR3 DNA by itself, 48 bases read in frame from the first base. Details on this clone: Which antigen it targets is not known. Base qualities are not recorded, but no much larger clone differs from it by a single base.

The collaborating institutions used their own protocols to collect whole blood in K2EDTA tubes. For TCRbeta analysis, collaborator samples were shipped as frozen whole blood, as isolated PBMCs, or as DNA extracted from either sample type. Sequenced material: peripheral blood. This receptor was identified in a woman between 25 and 40 years old with active or convalescent COVID-19. This chain joins TRBV19 to TRBJ1-1, with a tentative D gene TRBD1 over 6 matching bases. The CDR3 region: CASSSAQGRLNTEAFF. Here is the DNA: TGTGCCAGTAGTTCCGCCCAGGGGCGTTTGAACACTGAAGCTTTCTTT.